The next 11 T cell receptor beta chains were all read from a single sample in a study of T cell clones after liver transplantation. TCRdb's table, derived via immunoSEQ multiplex PCR, lists solely in-frame clones and lacks some. This sample carries about 120,000 clones, around nine tenths of them seen once, and the ten largest clones take roughly 0.8%. The source was CD4+ T cells from blood, collected 12 months after liver transplant. Receptors were obtained from a human patient who received a liver transplant. Some T cells may be supplied by the graft donor.

This chain links TRBV10-1 with TRBJ2-7; D unclear. Germline V gene data show CDR1 as WNHNN and CDR2 as SYGVQD (reference sequence). The CDR3 spans 12 residues. V was shortened by 0 bases and J by 7 bases, with 7 bases between the two germline ends. The CDR3 sequence is CASSESLGEQYF. The CDR3 DNA sequence: TGCGCCAGCAGTGAGTCGTTGGGGGAGCAGTACTTC.

This clone was found a few times. This chain connects TRBV7-2 to TRBJ2-2, with D possibly being TRBD1 (5 bases). V lost 5 bases to trimming and J lost 2 bases, with 9 bases between them. Looked up from germline, CDR1 is SGHTA and CDR2 is FQGNSA. The CDR3 sequence is 14 residues long. The CDR3 is CASSTDTNTGELFF. For the CDR3, the DNA is TGTGCCAGCAGCACGGACACCAACACCGGGGAGCTGTTTTTT.

This chain links TRBV7-6 with TRBJ2-7; 9 bases map to TRBD2. The V and J ends lost 5 bases and 2 bases, in that order; junction bases with no gene match: 7. The CDR3 is made up of 15 amino acids. Looked up from germline, CDR1 is SGHVS and CDR2 is FNYEAQ. The CDR3 region is CASSPIAGETYEQYF. CDR3 DNA sequence: TGTGCCAGCAGCCCGATAGCGGGAGAGACCTACGAGCAGTACTTC.

V gene TRBV4-1 combines with J gene TRBJ1-1; D uncertain. V lost 0 bases and J 10 bases, leaving 18 bases between the germline ends. The CDR3 spans 15 residues. Germline lookup yields CDR1 MGHRA and CDR2 YSYEKL. CDR3 amino acids: CASSQDLTRAFGAFF. The CDR3 bases are TGCGCCAGCAGCCAAGACCTCACAAGGGCTTTTGGAGCTTTCTTT.

The rearrangement links TRBV2 to TRBJ2-1; D is perhaps TRBD1 or TRBD2 (5 bases each). The V gene's germline CDR1 is SNHLY and CDR2 FYNNEI. The CDR3 runs 13 residues. The germline V and J ends were trimmed by 5 bases and 7 bases, with 12 bases remaining between them. The CDR3, as DNA: TGTGCCAGCAGTAGGGACCGGGGTAATGAGCAGTTCTTC. Its translation is CASSRDRGNEQFF.

This chain connects TRBV19 to TRBJ1-2; 7 nucleotides line up with TRBD1. CDR1 and CDR2 from the germline V gene are LNHDA and SQIVND (reference sequence). Trimming at V came to 5 bases and at J to 8 bases, leaving 5 bases not matched to a gene. The CDR3 loop spans 12 amino acids. The CDR3 nucleotides are TGTGCCAGTAGTCCCCAGGGGGGCGGCTACACCTTC. This sequence encodes CASSPQGGGYTF.

V is TRBV28 and J is TRBJ2-7; 11 nucleotides agree with TRBD2. With V trimmed by 7 bases and J by 3 bases, 5 bases remained unmatched. The CDR3 runs 14 residues. The germline gives CDR1 MDHEN, CDR2 SYDVKM. The CDR3 DNA is TGTGCCAGCACGACTAGCGGGATATTCTACGAGCAGTACTTC. It translates to CASTTSGIFYEQYF.

The chain combines TRBV6-5 with TRBJ2-7, with D possibly being TRBD2 (5 bases). CDR1 and CDR2 (germline): MNHEY, SVGAGI. V lost 0 bases and J 3 bases, leaving 15 bases between the germline ends. The CDR3 spans 16 residues. The chain's CDR3 is CASSYSLIAINYEQYF. CDR3 DNA: TGTGCCAGCAGTTACTCGTTGATAGCGATAAACTACGAGCAGTACTTC.

The rearrangement joins TRBV5-1 to TRBJ2-2; the D is unclear. This CDR3 spans 16 amino acids. Germline loops: CDR1 SGHRS, CDR2 YFSETQ. V was clipped by 3 bases and J by 0 bases, with 12 bases between them. The CDR3: CASSYHTVTNTGELFF. The CDR3 DNA reads as TGCGCCAGCAGCTACCACACTGTTACGAACACCGGGGAGCTGTTTTTT. The full variable domain, completed using reference TRBV5-1 and TRBJ2-2, is KAGVTQTPRYLIKTRGQQVTLSCSPISGHRSVSWYQQTPGQGLQFLFEYFSETQRNKGNFPGRFSGRQFSNSRSEMNVSTLELGDSALYLCASSYHTVTNTGELFFGEGSRLTVL.

This clone has only a few counts. The chain is built from TRBV6-6 and TRBJ1-1, with D perhaps TRBD1 (5 bases). The CDR3 has 14 amino acids. Germline assignment: CDR1 MNHNY and CDR2 SVGAGI (reference sequence). The V and J ends lost 2 bases and 1 base respectively, with 8 bases between them. CDR3 loop: CASSYNGGNTEAFF. As DNA, the CDR3 is TGTGCCAGCAGTTACAACGGGGGGAACACTGAAGCTTTCTTT.

V is TRBV7-9 and J is TRBJ1-5; D is ambiguous. The CDR3 has 13 residues. CDR1 and CDR2 (germline): SEHNR, FQNEAQ (reference sequence). Trimming pared 3 bases from V and 2 bases from J, leaving 5 bases between. In DNA form, the CDR3 reads TGTGCCAGCAGCTTTGAGGGCAATCAGCCCCAGCATTTT. It is translated as CASSFEGNQPQHF. Full variable domain (remainder filled in from reference TRBV7-9 and TRBJ1-5): DTGVSQNPRHKITKRGQNVTFRCDPISEHNRLYWYRQTLGQGPEFLTYFQNEAQLEKSRLLSDRFSAERPKGSFSTLEIQRTEQGDSAMYLCASSFEGNQPQHFGDGTRLSIL.